Presented here are 28 T cell receptor beta chains from one specimen sequenced in a study of T cells after yellow fever vaccination. TCRdb analysed the 5' RACE reads with MiXCR anew, one entry per CDR3 protein. This table holds 100,000 to 150,000 distinct CDR3 sequences, more than 7.5% found once. This specimen consisted of CD8+ T cells sorted from PBMCs, obtained on the day of the yellow fever booster vaccination. The receptors originated from a man between 18 and 35 years old who received the YFV17D yellow fever vaccine.

Only a few counts were recorded for this clonotype. The chain couples TRBV28 to TRBJ2-2; 9 bases align to TRBD1. Germline CDR1 MDHEN, CDR2 SYDVKM. There are 15 residues in the CDR3. V was clipped by 4 bases and J by 3 bases; unmatched bases: 3. The CDR3 reads CASSSGTGHTGELFF. The DNA for the CDR3 is TGTGCCAGCAGTTCCGGGACAGGGCACACCGGGGAGCTGTTTTTT.

This clonotype was detected ten times or more. This chain joins TRBV12-3 or TRBV12-4 and TRBJ2-5, with D unclear. Trimming shortened V by 1 base and J by 3 bases, and 12 bases separated the two germline ends. This CDR3 is built from 15 residues. The CDR3 nucleotides read TGTGCCAGCAGTTTAGGGGTGACGGATGAAGAGACCCAGTACTTC. Its translation is CASSLGVTDEETQYF.

The sample holds many counts of this clonotype. This chain joins TRBV7-2 and TRBJ2-1, with 7 bases that match TRBD1. V trimming: 5 bases; J trimming: 1 base; junction bases outside the gene matches: 5. There are 15 residues in the CDR3. The V gene's germline CDR1 is SGHTA and CDR2 FQGNSA. In nucleotides, the CDR3 is TGTGCCAGCAGCCCTCGGACAGGTTCCTACAATGAGCAGTTCTTC. It translates to CASSPRTGSYNEQFF.

The chain joins TRBV7-2 to TRBJ1-6, with 11 nucleotides matching TRBD1. The CDR3 is 16 amino acids. The trim removed 5 bases at V and 4 bases at J, leaving 4 bases unmatched. The germline V gene encodes CDR1 SGHTA and CDR2 FQGNSA. CDR3 loop: CASSRTGGAYNSPLHF. The CDR3 DNA follows: TGTGCCAGCAGCAGGACAGGGGGCGCTTATAATTCACCCCTCCACTTT.

This clonotype was seen more than once but under ten times. The chain combines TRBV29-1 with TRBJ2-1, with a possible D match to TRBD1 (5 bases). Germline V gene sequence: CDR1 SQVTM, CDR2 ANQGSEA. Trimming shortened V by 6 bases and J by 9 bases, and 15 bases separated the two germline ends. The CDR3 loop spans 12 amino acids. CDR3 residues: CSVALLQGEQFF. CDR3 nucleotide sequence: TGCAGCGTGGCTTTGCTCCAGGGTGAGCAGTTCTTC.

This clonotype has a handful of counts. V gene TRBV27 combines with J gene TRBJ1-2; D gene uncertain. The V gene's germline CDR1 is MNHEY and CDR2 SMNVEV (reference sequence). V dropped 8 bases and J dropped 0 bases, with 16 bases sitting between them. This CDR3 comprises 15 residues. The chain's CDR3 is CASLRDANSNYGYTF. The CDR3 nucleotides read TGTGCCAGCCTCCGGGATGCCAACTCTAACTATGGCTACACCTTC.

This clonotype was seen repeatedly, ten times or more. As DNA, the CDR3 is TGTGCCAGCAGTCTATCAGGGGGACTTTCGACAGATACGCAGTATTTT. Encoded protein: CASSLSGGLSTDTQYF. The chain recombines TRBV6-6 with TRBJ2-3; TRBD1 is a possible D gene (7 bases). The CDR3 covers 16 residues. The ends were cut back, 5 bases at V and 3 bases at J, with 18 bases in the middle. Germline CDR1 reads MNHNY; CDR2 reads SVGAGI (reference sequence).

This clonotype was seen a few times. The V call is TRBV6-4, the J call TRBJ2-2; unclear D gene. The CDR3 totals 13 residues. Trimming removed 4 bases from V and 4 bases from J, with 7 bases in between. CDR1 MRHNA and CDR2 SNTAGT come from the germline V gene. CDR3 loop: CASSVDVTGELFF. CDR3 nucleotides: TGTGCCAGCAGTGTGGACGTCACCGGGGAGCTGTTTTTT.

This clonotype was counted many times. The chain uses TRBV6-6 and TRBJ1-1; D unresolved. Trimming took off 7 bases at V and 11 bases at J, with 23 bases between the two ends. Germline V gene data show CDR1 as MNHNY and CDR2 as SVGAGI (reference sequence). This CDR3 region has 14 residues. The CDR3 bases are TGTGCCAGCACCCCTAAAGTGGCCCCACCACGGGCTTTCTTT. Encoded protein: CASTPKVAPPRAFF.

This clonotype occurred a few times. The rearrangement joins TRBV6-5 to TRBJ2-2, with 9 bases fitting TRBD1. V lost 6 bases to trimming and J lost 4 bases; unmatched junction nucleotides: 9. Germline lookup yields CDR1 MNHEY and CDR2 SVGAGI. The CDR3 is 16 residues long. CDR3 bases: TGTGCCAGCAGGCTTACAGGGGGCCTGGTCACCGGGGAGCTGTTTTTT. Its translation: CASRLTGGLVTGELFF.

The sample holds a few counts of this clonotype. The gene calls are TRBV6-5 and TRBJ2-7; 9 bases map to TRBD2. The CDR3 runs to 23 residues. Germline CDR1 is MNHEY and CDR2 is SVGAGI. The ends lost 5 bases at V and 1 base at J; junction bases unmatched: 30. The CDR3 bases are TGTGCCAGCAGTCCCGCGAACTTTCGAGCATGGACTAGCGAATTCCCGGAATCCTACGAGCAGTACTTC. Its translation: CASSPANFRAWTSEFPESYEQYF.

This clonotype was observed once. This chain uses TRBV6-2 or TRBV6-3 with TRBJ2-1, with 7 bases fitting TRBD2. V was clipped by 1 base and J by 6 bases; unmatched bases: 9. Germline CDR1 is MNHEY and CDR2 is SVGEGT. The CDR3 sequence is 16 residues long. The CDR3, as DNA: TGTGCCAGCAGTTACTGGGGAGGGGAGGCCCTCAATGAGCAGTTCTTC. The encoded protein is CASSYWGGEALNEQFF.

The CDR3: CASEERIGGSSYEQYF. As DNA, the CDR3 is TGTGCCAGCGAAGAGCGGATAGGCGGGAGCTCCTACGAGCAGTACTTC. The chain has TRBV7-8 and TRBJ2-7; 7 positions agree with TRBD2. Germline V gives CDR1 SGHVS, CDR2 FQNEAQ. V was clipped by 8 bases and J by 0 bases; unmatched bases: 13. This CDR3 has 16 amino acids.

Many counts were recorded for this clonotype. The rearrangement joins TRBV18 to TRBJ1-3; D remains unclear. Trimming took off 3 bases at V and 0 bases at J, with 9 bases between the two ends. The CDR3 runs 15 residues. Germline-derived CDR1 and CDR2 are KGHSH and LQKENI. The chain's CDR3 is CASSPGRFSGNTIYF. The CDR3 nucleotides are TGTGCCAGCTCACCGGGTCGCTTCTCTGGAAACACCATATATTTT.

This clonotype turned up a few times. The chain employs TRBV9 and TRBJ2-6; 8 bases map to TRBD2. The CDR3 is made up of 18 amino acids. The trim removed 4 bases at V and 0 bases at J, leaving 9 bases unmatched. In germline, CDR1 is SGDLS, CDR2 YYNGEE. The CDR3 sequence is CASSPLRGGISGANVLTF. The DNA for the CDR3 is TGTGCCAGCAGCCCGCTACGGGGGGGGATCTCTGGGGCCAACGTCCTGACTTTC.

V is TRBV29-1 and J is TRBJ2-2; D is undetermined. Per the germline V gene, CDR1 is SQVTM and CDR2 is ANQGSEA. The CDR3 extends over 10 amino acids. Trimming removed 3 bases from V and 8 bases from J, with 4 bases in between. CDR3 DNA sequence: TGCAGCGTTGAGTGGGGGGAGCTGTTTTTT. Protein sequence: CSVEWGELFF.

The table lists this clonotype with a few counts. The gene calls are TRBV5-1 and TRBJ2-2; possibly TRBD1 for D (5 bases). Germline V gene data show CDR1 as SGHRS and CDR2 as YFSETQ. This CDR3 contains 16 residues. V lost 0 bases, J lost 1 base, and 10 bases lay in between. This CDR3 reads CASSLGQGRNTGELFF. In nucleotides, the CDR3 is TGCGCCAGCAGCTTGGGGCAGGGTCGGAACACCGGGGAGCTGTTTTTT.

As DNA, the CDR3 is TGTGCCAGCACCTCCCGGGTTAATGAGCAGTTCTTC. Its protein is CASTSRVNEQFF. The chain joins TRBV7-9 to TRBJ2-1; D not certain. V was cut by 7 bases and J by 7 bases, with 11 bases left in between. The CDR3 spans 12 residues. Per germline, CDR1 SEHNR and CDR2 FQNEAQ (reference sequence).

At least ten counts were recorded for this clonotype. This chain joins TRBV12-3 or TRBV12-4 and TRBJ2-7, with 7 positions matching TRBD2. Losses at the gene ends were 2 bases for V and 0 bases for J; bases not matched to a gene: 4. The CDR3 totals 15 residues. In DNA form, the CDR3 reads TGTGCCAGCAGTTTACGGCGGGGGAGCTCCTACGAGCAGTACTTC. Amino acids: CASSLRRGSSYEQYF.

The chain has TRBV4-3 and TRBJ2-2; D is unclear. CDR3 length: 17 amino acids. Per the germline V gene, CDR1 is LGHNA and CDR2 is YSLEER. Trimming stripped 0 bases from V and 2 bases from J, with 13 bases between. The CDR3 DNA follows: TGCGCCAGCAGCCAAGATAGGTCAAGCGCAAACACCGGGGAGCTGTTTTTT. Its translation: CASSQDRSSANTGELFF.

This clonotype was picked up a small number of times. The chain recombines TRBV15 with TRBJ2-2, with no clear D. Germline V lookup: CDR1 LNHNV, CDR2 YYDKDF (reference sequence). V was trimmed by 5 bases and J by 5 bases, leaving 6 bases between them. This CDR3 region has 12 residues. This chain's CDR3 is CATSLGTGELFF. The CDR3 DNA follows: TGTGCCACCAGCCTGGGGACCGGGGAGCTGTTTTTT.

This clonotype has more than one count but fewer than ten. V is TRBV4-1 and J is TRBJ2-5; no clear D gene. From germline, CDR1 is MGHRA and CDR2 YSYEKL. The CDR3 consists of 12 residues. V lost 0 bases and J 5 bases, leaving 4 bases between the germline ends. The CDR3 DNA reads TGCGCCAGCAGCCAAGACTTCGAGACCCAGTACTTC. It encodes CASSQDFETQYF.

The V gene is TRBV29-1, the J gene TRBJ2-7; TRBD2 agrees at 16 bases. CDR3 size: 16 residues. After removal of 3 bases from V and 3 bases from J, the junction contained 5 bases not matched to a gene. Germline lookup yields CDR1 SQVTM and CDR2 ANQGSEA. This chain's CDR3 is CSVEGLAGGRVYEQYF. In DNA, the CDR3 is TGCAGCGTTGAGGGACTAGCGGGGGGGAGAGTCTACGAGCAGTACTTC.

The table lists this clonotype with a few counts. The V gene is TRBV6-2 or TRBV6-3, the J gene TRBJ1-6; perhaps TRBD1 as D (6 bases). CDR3 size: 14 residues. V gave up 5 bases and J gave up 8 bases, with 13 bases separating them. CDR1 is MNHEY, CDR2 SVGEGT, per germline. In DNA, the CDR3 is TGTGCCAGCAGTGCACCGGACAGTTATTCACCCCTCCACTTT. Its translation is CASSAPDSYSPLHF.

This clonotype has a handful of counts. The chain joins TRBV7-9 to TRBJ2-7; D is undetermined. V was clipped by 5 bases and J by 4 bases, with 12 bases between them. This CDR3 has 13 residues. The germline V gene has CDR1 SEHNR and CDR2 FQNEAQ (reference sequence). The CDR3 region is CASSPISEYEQYF. In nucleotides, the CDR3 is TGTGCCAGCAGCCCGATATCCGAATACGAGCAGTACTTC.

This rearrangement joins TRBV6-5 to TRBJ2-6, with D perhaps matching TRBD1 or TRBD2 (5 bases each). The germline V gene encodes CDR1 MNHEY and CDR2 SVGAGI. With 7 bases removed from V and 0 bases from J, the gap between germline ends came to 10 bases. This CDR3 contains 15 residues. The CDR3 reads CASTAGSSGANVLTF. The CDR3 DNA reads TGTGCCAGCACCGCAGGGAGCTCTGGGGCCAACGTCCTGACTTTC.

V usage is TRBV6-5 and J usage is TRBJ1-5, with D unresolved. The CDR3 contains 13 residues. Germline values: CDR1 MNHEY, CDR2 SVGAGI. With 4 bases removed from V and 0 bases from J, the gap between germline ends came to 4 bases. CDR3 loop: CASSFNSNQPQHF. The CDR3 nucleotides are TGTGCCAGCAGTTTTAATAGCAATCAGCCCCAGCATTTT.

The chain recombines TRBV6-2 or TRBV6-3 with TRBJ2-7, with 7 bases matching TRBD1. Unmatched junction bases numbered 4, after V lost 4 bases and J lost 4 bases. Per the germline V gene, CDR1 is MNHEY and CDR2 is SVGEGT. The CDR3 length is 13 residues. CDR3 residues: CASSSQGVYEQYF. As DNA, the CDR3 is TGTGCCAGCAGTTCCCAGGGGGTATACGAGCAGTACTTC.